A selection of T cell receptor beta chains follows, all from one sample in a study of identical twins. TCRdb fed the 5' RACE reads into MiXCR, producing one record per CDR3 protein. The data hold more than 1.5 million distinct CDR3 sequences, with roughly a third observed a single time. Sample: cord blood. These receptor sequences come from a newborn girl in good health. CDR3s include the opening cysteine and the closing phenylalanine or tryptophan.

v_call cdr3_aa
TRBV10-3 CAISDPALAKNIQYF
TRBV4-1 CASSLQPAGGIQETQYF
TRBV16 CACSQSTRAFF
TRBV4-1 CASSGIMTGGKNEQFF
TRBV11-1 CASSPDRTEQYF
TRBV12-3/TRBV12-4 CASSLVGTLQETQYF
TRBV5-6 CASSRGGLDQPQHF
TRBV13 CASSPDPYNEQYF
TRBV20-1 CSAQQGANTGELFF
TRBV24-1 CATSDLGTGAPGTDTQYF
TRBV4-2 CASSQEGRAEQFF
TRBV27 CASRSYYGYTF
TRBV20-1 CSARDGAGPYEQYF
TRBV12-3/TRBV12-4 CASTDSGGTEAFF
TRBV14 CASSHAGSTDTQYF
TRBV7-2 CASSFDKSYNEQFF
TRBV4-2 CASSQETTYEQYF
TRBV29-1 CSVEDRGTTVQETQYF
TRBV20-1 CSATAPGQGEKLFF
TRBV29-1 CSVVLGAGYDEQYF
TRBV20-1 CSAGGRRSYEQYF
TRBV27 CASRPLGGETQYF
TRBV27 CASSLRSDSSYEQYF
TRBV20-1 CSASIASRSYEQYF
TRBV6-1 CASSSGYGPYGYTF
TRBV5-1 CASSVLSPSLDEQFF
TRBV28 CASSLYMDQPLHF